Following are 15 T cell receptor beta chains from one sample sequenced in a study of OX40 agonist ivuxolimab in advanced cancers. Profiled with immunoSEQ multiplex PCR; TCRdb holds only in-frame clones, not every one. The sample gives fewer than 120,000 clones, about nine tenths of which show up once; 0.27% is in the top ten. The sample here was CD4+ or CD8+ T cells sorted from blood, taken in a trial of the OX40 agonist ivuxolimab. The receptors derive from an adult with an advanced solid tumor such as melanoma, head and neck, liver or kidney cancer.

The rearrangement joins TRBV5-4 to TRBJ2-5; TRBD2 aligns across 7 bases. Looked up from germline, CDR1 is SGHNT and CDR2 is YYREEE (reference sequence). V trimming: 4 bases; J trimming: 2 bases; junction bases outside the gene matches: 5. The CDR3 is 14 residues long. This chain's CDR3 is CASSQGTIQETQYF. CDR3 coding DNA: TGTGCCAGCAGCCAAGGGACTATACAAGAGACCCAGTACTTC.

This clone was observed a handful of times. The chain has TRBV27 and TRBJ1-5; perhaps TRBD1 as D (5 bases). The CDR3 sequence is 14 residues long. V gave up 3 bases and J gave up 7 bases, with 13 bases separating them. CDR1 is MNHEY, CDR2 SMNVEV, per germline (reference sequence). The CDR3 is CASSLFGGAQPQHF. CDR3 nucleotides: TGTGCCAGCAGTTTGTTCGGGGGAGCGCAGCCCCAGCATTTT.

The chain recombines TRBV18 with TRBJ2-7; D not certain. Germline V CDR1 and CDR2: KGHSH, LQKENI. This CDR3 contains 12 residues. Trimming shortened V by 6 bases and J by 6 bases, and 12 bases separated the two germline ends. Here the CDR3 DNA reads TGTGCCAGCTCCGAGGCGACTCTCGAGCAGTACTTC. Its translation: CASSEATLEQYF.

The chain joins TRBV5-4 to TRBJ1-2; a possible D gene is TRBD1 (5 bases). Trimming removed 2 bases from V and 6 bases from J, with 14 bases in between. The CDR3 is 14 residues long. In germline, CDR1 is SGHNT, CDR2 YYREEE (reference sequence). This CDR3 reads CASSFIQGDDGYTF. The CDR3 region has the DNA TGTGCCAGCAGCTTTATTCAGGGTGATGATGGCTACACCTTC.

V usage is TRBV2 and J usage is TRBJ2-1; tentative D call: TRBD2 (5 bases). Per the germline V gene, CDR1 is SNHLY and CDR2 is FYNNEI. Deletions cut 6 bases from V and 1 base from J, with 7 bases between. The CDR3 runs 13 residues. CDR3 sequence (DNA): TGTGCCAGCAGGCTAGCTTCCTACAATGAGCAGTTCTTC. Translated: CASRLASYNEQFF. Looking up the rest from reference TRBV2 and TRBJ2-1 gives the full variable domain: EPEVTQTPSHQVTQMGQEVILRCVPISNHLYFYWYRQILGQKVEFLVSFYNNEISEKSEIFDDQFSVERPDGSNFTLKIRSTKLEDSAMYFCASRLASYNEQFFGPGTRLTVL.

This clone was seen a few times. The chain links TRBV6-6 to TRBJ2-7; D gene ambiguous. The V end was cut by 6 bases, the J end by 5 bases, with 17 bases between. The CDR3 consists of 14 residues. CDR1 MNHNY and CDR2 SVGAGI come from the germline V gene (reference sequence). As DNA, the CDR3 is TGTGCCAGCAGACCCCCAGCAGGTTCGGACGAGCAGTACTTC. Protein sequence: CASRPPAGSDEQYF.

The chain carries TRBV7-2 and TRBJ1-5; 9 bases line up with TRBD1. The V and J ends lost 7 bases and 7 bases, in that order; junction bases with no gene match: 14. The germline V gene encodes CDR1 SGHTA and CDR2 FQGNSA. CDR3 length: 16 residues. In nucleotides, the CDR3 is TGTGCCAGCACACAATTAGGACAGGGGCTAAGCCAGCCCCAGCATTTT. Protein: CASTQLGQGLSQPQHF.

The chain joins TRBV7-9 to TRBJ1-2, with 8 bases that match TRBD1. The CDR3 sequence is 15 residues long. The V segment lost 6 bases and the J segment 6 bases; nucleotides outside the gene matches: 12. CDR1 SEHNR and CDR2 FQNEAQ come from the germline V gene (reference sequence). This CDR3 reads CASSFSRGPRDGYTF. DNA of the CDR3: TGTGCCAGCAGTTTCAGCAGGGGGCCGAGGGATGGCTACACCTTC.

The CDR3 DNA is TGTGCCAGCAGTTACTTCTCGAGTACTGGAAACACCATATATTTT. Its protein product is CASSYFSSTGNTIYF. The V and J genes are TRBV6-6 and TRBJ1-3; D ambiguous. This CDR3 comprises 15 residues. Germline CDR1 reads MNHNY; CDR2 reads SVGAGI (reference sequence). The V and J ends lost 1 base and 2 bases respectively, with 9 bases between them.

The chain recombines TRBV3-2 with TRBJ1-4. TRBV3-2 is a recognized pseudogene. This CDR3 contains 8 residues. The CDR3 DNA reads TGTGCCAGCAGCCCGTACGTTTTT. This translates into CASSPYVF.

The rearrangement joins TRBV5-1 to TRBJ1-1; D uncertain. Germline V gene lookup returns CDR1 SGHRS and CDR2 YFSETQ. The CDR3 has 15 amino acids. Trimming shortened V by 4 bases and J by 1 base, and 14 bases separated the two germline ends. CDR3 amino acids: CASSPGVKGNTEAFF. The CDR3 bases are TGCGCCAGCAGCCCTGGGGTGAAGGGGAACACTGAAGCTTTCTTT.

V is TRBV6-6 and J is TRBJ1-1; tentatively, D is TRBD1 (6 bases). This CDR3 spans 15 amino acids. V was clipped by 4 bases and J by 0 bases, with 12 bases between them. Per germline, CDR1 MNHNY and CDR2 SVGAGI (reference sequence). CDR3 in DNA: TGTGCCAGCAGTTCCTCAGGGGCCCTGAACACTGAAGCTTTCTTT. This gives the protein CASSSSGALNTEAFF.

The V and J genes are TRBV6-1 and TRBJ1-1, with TRBD1 identical over 8 bases. V was clipped by 1 base and J by 5 bases; unmatched bases: 9. Per the germline V gene, CDR1 is MNHNS and CDR2 is SASEGT. There are 16 residues in the CDR3. This CDR3 is CASSEVSGRGRTEAFF. CDR3 nucleotides: TGTGCCAGCAGTGAAGTAAGTGGCAGGGGGCGAACTGAAGCTTTCTTT.

This clone was found a few times. This chain connects TRBV6-6 to TRBJ2-6; D gene uncertain. The ends were cut back, 6 bases at V and 2 bases at J, with 2 bases in the middle. The CDR3 extends over 12 amino acids. The germline CDR1 and CDR2 sequences are MNHNY and SVGAGI (reference sequence). CDR3 amino acids: CASSPGANVLTF. The CDR3 DNA sequence: TGTGCCAGCAGCCCTGGGGCCAACGTCCTGACTTTC.

The chain couples TRBV19 to TRBJ2-5, with a possible D match to TRBD2 (7 bases). This CDR3 contains 13 residues. Germline V gives CDR1 LNHDA, CDR2 SQIVND (reference sequence). The V end lost 6 bases, the J end lost 4 bases, and 12 bases lay between the germline ends. This CDR3 is CASSPGGSETQYF. CDR3 sequence (DNA): TGTGCCAGTAGCCCGGGGGGCTCAGAGACCCAGTACTTC.